This T cell receptor (beta chain) was profiled in a study of blood T cell repertoires in COVID-19. Study-wide context: Sources were T cells, B-cell-depleted T cells, or PBMCs; the material itself was cDNA or gDNA.

In the authors' methods: It was from reference gene primer amplification that nucleated cell counts were estimated. Generated by immunoSEQ multiplex PCR, the TCRdb table keeps only in-frame clones and is missing some. V and J calls and clone size follow that table, whereas D and trimming were derived from the DNA. Of 130,000 to 150,000 clones listed, roughly 77% are singletons. CDR3 length equals 15 residues. In germline, CDR1 is SGHDN, CDR2 FVKESK. Losses at the gene ends were 6 bases for V and 1 base for J; bases not matched to a gene: 5. This clone appeared many times. The specimen sequenced was peripheral blood. This TCR came from a woman in her 70s with COVID-19, enrolled during active disease. The rearrangement links TRBV14 to TRBJ2-1, with 8 bases fitting TRBD2. The CDR3 here is CASRSTSGSYNEQFF. The CDR3 DNA reads as TGTGCCAGCAGATCCACTAGCGGTTCCTACAATGAGCAGTTCTTC.